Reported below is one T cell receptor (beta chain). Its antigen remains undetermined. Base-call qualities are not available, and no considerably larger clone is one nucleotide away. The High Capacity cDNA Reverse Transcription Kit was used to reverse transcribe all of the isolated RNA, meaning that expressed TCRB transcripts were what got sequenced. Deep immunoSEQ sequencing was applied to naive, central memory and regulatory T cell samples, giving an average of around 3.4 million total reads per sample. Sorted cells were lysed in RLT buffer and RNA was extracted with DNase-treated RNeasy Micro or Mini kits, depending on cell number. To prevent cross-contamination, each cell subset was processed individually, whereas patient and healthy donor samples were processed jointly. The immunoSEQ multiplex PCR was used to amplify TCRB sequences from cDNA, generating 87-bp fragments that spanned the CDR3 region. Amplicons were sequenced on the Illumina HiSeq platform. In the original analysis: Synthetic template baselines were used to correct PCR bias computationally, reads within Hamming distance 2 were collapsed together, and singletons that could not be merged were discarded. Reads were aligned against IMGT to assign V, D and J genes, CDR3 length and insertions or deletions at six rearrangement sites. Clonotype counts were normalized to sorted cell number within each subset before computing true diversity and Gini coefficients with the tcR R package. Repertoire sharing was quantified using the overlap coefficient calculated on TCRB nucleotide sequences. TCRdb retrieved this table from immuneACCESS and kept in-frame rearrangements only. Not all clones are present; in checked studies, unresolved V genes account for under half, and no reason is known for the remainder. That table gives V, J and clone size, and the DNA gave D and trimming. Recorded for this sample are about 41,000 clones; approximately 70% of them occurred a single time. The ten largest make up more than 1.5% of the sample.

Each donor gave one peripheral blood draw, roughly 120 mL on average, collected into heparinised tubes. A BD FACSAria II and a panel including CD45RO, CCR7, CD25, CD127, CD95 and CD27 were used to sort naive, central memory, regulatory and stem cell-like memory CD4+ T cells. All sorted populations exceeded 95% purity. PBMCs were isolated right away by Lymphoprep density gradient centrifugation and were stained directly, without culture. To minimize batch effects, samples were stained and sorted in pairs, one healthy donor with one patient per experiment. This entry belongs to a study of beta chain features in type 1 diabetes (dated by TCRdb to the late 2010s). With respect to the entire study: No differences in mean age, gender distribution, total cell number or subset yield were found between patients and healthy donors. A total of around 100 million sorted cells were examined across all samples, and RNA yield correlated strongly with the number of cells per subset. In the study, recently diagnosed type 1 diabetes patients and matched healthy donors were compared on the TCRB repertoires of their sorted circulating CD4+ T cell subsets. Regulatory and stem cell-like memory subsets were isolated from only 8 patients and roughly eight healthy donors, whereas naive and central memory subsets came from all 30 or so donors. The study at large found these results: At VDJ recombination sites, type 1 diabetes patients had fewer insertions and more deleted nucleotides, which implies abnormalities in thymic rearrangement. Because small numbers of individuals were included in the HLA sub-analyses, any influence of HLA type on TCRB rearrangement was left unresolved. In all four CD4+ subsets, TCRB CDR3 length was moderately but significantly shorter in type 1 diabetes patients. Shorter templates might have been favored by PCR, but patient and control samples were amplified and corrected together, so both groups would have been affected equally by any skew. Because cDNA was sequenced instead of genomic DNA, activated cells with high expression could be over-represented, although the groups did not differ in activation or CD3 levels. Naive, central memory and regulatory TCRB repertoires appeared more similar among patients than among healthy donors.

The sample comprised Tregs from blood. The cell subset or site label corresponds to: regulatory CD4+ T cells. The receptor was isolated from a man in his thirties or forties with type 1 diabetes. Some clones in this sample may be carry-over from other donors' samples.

The CDR3 has the sequence CASSLGAAGAYEQYF. The DNA sequence is given as TGTGCCAGCAGCTTAGGCGCGGCTGGAGCCTACGAGCAGTACTTC. The chain couples TRBV7-2 to TRBJ2-7, with no confidently assigned D gene. Reading the germline V gene gives CDR1 SGHTA and CDR2 FQGNSA. V drops 1 base and J drops 2 bases, leaving 12 bases in between. The CDR3 runs 15 residues from the cysteine to the phenylalanine. Just CDR3 DNA is preserved here, 45 bases in frame from base 1.